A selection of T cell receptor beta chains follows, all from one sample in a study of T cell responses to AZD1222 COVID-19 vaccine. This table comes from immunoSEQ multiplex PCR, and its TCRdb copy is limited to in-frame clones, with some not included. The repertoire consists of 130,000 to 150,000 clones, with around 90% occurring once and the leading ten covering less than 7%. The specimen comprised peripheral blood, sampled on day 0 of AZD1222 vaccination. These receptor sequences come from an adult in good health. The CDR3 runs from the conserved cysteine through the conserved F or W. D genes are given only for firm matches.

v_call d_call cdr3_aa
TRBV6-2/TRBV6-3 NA CASSPPGRRDTIYF
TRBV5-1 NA CASRRDNEQFF
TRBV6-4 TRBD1 CASSRDRNQPQHF
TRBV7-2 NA CASSLYLTSSYEQYF
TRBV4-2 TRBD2 CASSPHRTSGRAGDKNIQYF
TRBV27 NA CASSLWGGLGYGYTF
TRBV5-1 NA CASRGTSISTDTQYF
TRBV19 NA CASMGESSSYNSPLHF
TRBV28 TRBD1 CASHNYTGTDRRWSTDTQYF
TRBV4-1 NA CASSHYTEAFF
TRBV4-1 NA CASDSGNTIYF
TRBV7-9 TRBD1 CASSLTGGGGQPQHF
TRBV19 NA CASSTGPRSSAVSGNTIYF
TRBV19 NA CASSARGPQHF